The 9 T cell receptor beta chains in this list originate from one sample, sequenced in a study of T-cell reconstitution after alpha-beta-depleted transplantation in children. As it was prepared, the TCRbeta library received unique molecular identifiers. TCRdb reprocessed the PCR reads via MiXCR and lists one record per CDR3 protein. The sample contains some 200,000 distinct CDR3 sequences, about 8.2% of which appear only once. This specimen was PBMCs, mostly from graft donor cells, taken 360 days after TCRalphabeta/CD19-depleted stem cell transplant. Source of these receptors: a male patient aged 2 to 10 who had a stem cell transplant for acute myeloid leukemia, so the T cells may come from the graft donor.

The genes are TRBV14 and TRBJ2-1, with 7 nucleotides matching TRBD1. V lost 3 bases to trimming and J lost 12 bases; unmatched junction nucleotides: 11. The CDR3 loop spans 14 amino acids. Looked up from germline, CDR1 is SGHDN and CDR2 is FVKESK. The chain's CDR3 is CASSHLRGPVGQFF. As DNA, the CDR3 is TGTGCCAGCAGCCACCTGAGGGGGCCCGTCGGGCAGTTCTTC.

The J gene is TRBJ2-4, the V gene TRBV7-2, with unresolved D. The CDR3 has 15 amino acids. Trimming pared 0 bases from V and 8 bases from J, leaving 14 bases between. Per the germline V gene, CDR1 is SGHTA and CDR2 is FQGNSA. CDR3 sequence (DNA): TGTGCCAGCAGCTTAGCCCTGGGGATGGTCGACATTCAGTACTTC. Protein product: CASSLALGMVDIQYF.

The chain employs TRBV20-1 and TRBJ2-4, with D perhaps TRBD1 or TRBD2 (5 bases each). Germline V CDR1 and CDR2: DFQATT, SNEGSKA (reference sequence). This CDR3 comprises 16 residues. The V gene lost 4 bases and the J gene lost 1 base, with 17 bases spanning the gap. In DNA form, the CDR3 reads TGCAGTGCTATCGCTGGGGCGGCTAGCGCCAAAAACATTCAGTACTTC. It codes for CSAIAGAASAKNIQYF.

This clonotype appeared many times. J is TRBJ2-3 and V is TRBV4-1; 7 bases align to TRBD1. The CDR3 extends over 20 amino acids. The V and J ends lost 2 bases and 0 bases, in that order; junction bases with no gene match: 17. Germline-derived CDR1 and CDR2 are MGHRA and YSYEKL. CDR3 amino acids: CASSQTIPDRIVLSTDTQYF. The CDR3 nucleotides are TGCGCCAGCAGCCAAACTATCCCGGACAGGATAGTTTTAAGCACAGATACGCAGTATTTT.

This clonotype has only a few counts. This chain uses TRBV12-3 or TRBV12-4 with TRBJ2-1; TRBD2 matches 8 bases. The J segment lost 0 bases and the V segment lost 1 base, leaving 8 bases of the junction unmatched. CDR3 length equals 18 residues. The CDR3 reads CASSLVTSGPYSYNEQFF. The CDR3 DNA follows: TGTGCCAGCAGTTTAGTAACTAGCGGACCATACTCCTACAATGAGCAGTTCTTC.

This clonotype was picked up many times. The V and J genes are TRBV20-1 and TRBJ1-1; no firm D call. V shed 0 bases and J shed 3 bases, with 8 bases lying between them. The CDR3 spans 13 residues. Germline lookup yields CDR1 DFQATT and CDR2 SNEGSKA (reference sequence). The CDR3 is CSARDRGYTEAFF. CDR3 bases: TGCAGTGCTAGAGATCGGGGTTACACTGAAGCTTTCTTT.

The rearrangement uses TRBV20-1 and TRBJ2-5; the match to TRBD2 covers 10 bases. CDR1 DFQATT and CDR2 SNEGSKA come from the germline V gene (reference sequence). J lost 5 bases, V lost 6 bases, and 9 bases had no gene match. The CDR3 sequence is 14 residues long. The DNA of the CDR3 is TGCAGTGCGGCTAGCGGGAGCCGAGCGGAGACCCAGTACTTC. As protein: CSAASGSRAETQYF.

This rearrangement joins TRBV7-8 to TRBJ1-5; possibly TRBD1 for D (5 bases). CDR1 SGHVS and CDR2 FQNEAQ come from the germline V gene. This CDR3 has 16 amino acids. V was trimmed by 2 bases and J by 3 bases, leaving 14 bases between them. The CDR3 here is CASSLNPTGLNQPQHF. DNA of the CDR3: TGTGCCAGCAGCTTAAACCCGACGGGACTCAATCAGCCCCAGCATTTT. Looking up the rest from reference TRBV7-8 and TRBJ1-5 gives the full variable domain: GAGVSQSPRYKVAKRGQDVALRCDPISGHVSLFWYQQALGQGPEFLTYFQNEAQLDKSGLPSDRFFAERPEGSVSTLKIQRTQQEDSAVYLCASSLNPTGLNQPQHFGDGTRLSIL.

This chain connects TRBV27 to TRBJ1-3, with D maybe TRBD1 (6 bases). V lost 5 bases to trimming and J lost 16 bases, with 21 bases between them. The CDR3 spans 13 residues. In germline, CDR1 is MNHEY, CDR2 SMNVEV (reference sequence). The CDR3 bases are TGTGCCAGCAGTCCCTCTTTGGCAGGGGAGGGTTATTTT. This codes for CASSPSLAGEGYF.